Following are 15 T cell receptor beta chains from one sample sequenced in a study of T cell responses to AZD1222 COVID-19 vaccine. Assay: immunoSEQ multiplex PCR; the TCRdb copy retains only in-frame clones and omits some. Seen here are 130,000 or so clones, around 87% observed once, and the top ten hold around 3.3%. This specimen consisted of peripheral blood, obtained on day 0 of AZD1222 vaccination. The receptor set was obtained from an adult in good health.

Here the CDR3 reads CAWTGGNYGYTF. The CDR3 bases are TGTGCCTGGACAGGGGGCAACTATGGCTACACCTTC. The chain recombines TRBV30 with TRBJ1-2; TRBD1 agrees at 8 bases. In germline, CDR1 is GTSNPN, CDR2 SVGIG (reference sequence). The junction had 0 bases not matched to a gene; V was cut back by 4 bases and J by 2 bases. The CDR3 consists of 12 residues.

The chain couples TRBV7-9 to TRBJ2-1, with 8 bases fitting TRBD2. V lost 7 bases to trimming and J lost 3 bases; unmatched junction nucleotides: 20. This CDR3 has 19 residues. CDR1 is SEHNR and CDR2 is FQNEAQ in the germline V gene (reference sequence). Written as DNA, the CDR3 is TGTGCCAGCACTAAGGACAGAGCGGGATTAGCGGGACTCTACAATGAGCAGTTCTTC. Its protein product is CASTKDRAGLAGLYNEQFF.

The V gene is TRBV3-1 (or the pseudogene TRBV3-2), the J gene TRBJ2-5; 9 bases fit TRBD2. V shed 1 base and J 5 bases; nucleotides not matched to a gene: 11. Germline loops: CDR1 LGHDT, CDR2 YNNKEL (reference sequence). The CDR3 extends over 17 amino acids. CDR3 nucleotide sequence: TGTGCCAGCAGCCAAGTTAAGCGCGGGGGGGCCCGGGAGACCCAGTACTTC. It specifies CASSQVKRGGARETQYF.

The V gene is TRBV5-4, the J gene TRBJ1-2, with 7 bases that match TRBD1. The CDR3 loop spans 15 amino acids. CDR1 and CDR2 (germline): SGHNT, YYREEE (reference sequence). Trimming at V came to 4 bases and at J to 3 bases, leaving 9 bases not matched to a gene. The CDR3: CASSAGQPLDYGYTF. DNA of the CDR3: TGTGCCAGCAGCGCGGGACAGCCCTTAGACTATGGCTACACCTTC. The full variable domain, rest sourced from reference TRBV5-4 and TRBJ1-2, is ETGVTQSPTHLIKTRGQQVTLRCSSQSGHNTVSWYQQALGQGPQFIFQYYREEENGRGNFPPRFSGLQFPNYSSELNVNALELDDSALYLCASSAGQPLDYGYTFGSGTRLTVV.

This chain joins TRBV7-3 and TRBJ2-3; 10 bases agree with TRBD1. The ends lost 8 bases at V and 4 bases at J; junction bases unmatched: 0. This CDR3 is 12 amino acids long. Germline CDR1 reads SGHTA; CDR2 reads FQGTGA. CDR3 sequence: CASGTGADTQYF. CDR3 coding DNA: TGTGCCAGCGGGACAGGGGCAGATACGCAGTATTTT.

The sample holds one count of this clone. The CDR3 DNA reads TGTGCCAGCAGTTTGAGCGGACAGGGTTCCTACGAGCAGTACTTC. Its protein is CASSLSGQGSYEQYF. V and J are TRBV28 and TRBJ2-7; 8 nucleotides line up with TRBD1. Per germline, CDR1 MDHEN and CDR2 SYDVKM. The CDR3 is 15 residues long. The junction had 5 bases not matched to a gene; V was cut back by 3 bases and J by 1 base.

The chain has TRBV13 and TRBJ2-1; D might be TRBD1 or TRBD2, each matching 5 bases. V lost 3 bases, J lost 10 bases, and 10 bases lay in between. Germline lookup yields CDR1 PRHDT and CDR2 FYEKMQ (reference sequence). This CDR3 is 12 amino acids long. The CDR3 DNA reads as TGTGCCAGCAGCTTGGGGGAATTGGAGCAGTTCTTC. It is translated as CASSLGELEQFF. The variable domain in full, with the rest retrieved from reference TRBV13 and TRBJ2-1, is AAGVIQSPRHLIKEKRETATLKCYPIPRHDTVYWYQQGPGQDPQFLISFYEKMQSDKGSIPDRFSAQQFSDYHSELNMSSLELGDSALYFCASSLGELEQFFGPGTRLTVL.

CDR3 residues: CASSYSTSADSYEQYF. The CDR3 DNA reads TGTGCCAGCAGTTACAGCACTAGCGCGGACTCCTACGAGCAGTACTTC. The chain couples TRBV6-5 to TRBJ2-7; 7 bases line up with TRBD2. There are 16 residues in the CDR3. Germline V CDR1 and CDR2: MNHEY, SVGAGI. J lost 0 bases, V lost 2 bases, and 7 bases had no gene match.

The chain has TRBV3-1 (or the pseudogene TRBV3-2) and TRBJ2-5, with D possibly TRBD1 on 6 matching bases. V lost 4 bases, J lost 5 bases, and 14 bases lay in between. This CDR3 has 14 amino acids. CDR1 is LGHDT, CDR2 YNNKEL, per germline (reference sequence). CDR3 amino acids: CASSLAQGRETQYF. For the CDR3, the DNA is TGTGCCAGCAGCCTCGCCCAGGGGCGGGAGACCCAGTACTTC.

V and J are TRBV28 and TRBJ2-5, with TRBD2 matching over 8 bases. Germline CDR1 and CDR2: MDHEN and SYDVKM. Trimming cost V 3 bases and J 0 bases; bases outside gene matches: 6. This CDR3 region has 16 residues. The CDR3 protein is CASSFGRGANQETQYF. DNA of the CDR3: TGTGCCAGCAGTTTTGGGCGGGGGGCTAACCAAGAGACCCAGTACTTC.

This chain joins TRBV11-3 and TRBJ2-3; D might be TRBD2 (5 bases). CDR1 is SGHNT and CDR2 is YENEEA in the germline V gene. This CDR3 comprises 13 residues. Trimming removed 5 bases from V and 7 bases from J, with 13 bases in between. CDR3 loop: CASSPDLGNTQYF. Here the CDR3 DNA reads TGTGCCAGCAGCCCCGACCTCGGGAATACGCAGTATTTT.

The chain uses TRBV9 and TRBJ1-1; no clear D. The V gene's germline CDR1 is SGDLS and CDR2 YYNGEE. V shed 7 bases and J shed 0 bases, with 13 bases lying between them. CDR3 size: 14 residues. CDR3 bases: TGTGCCAGCTCACGGGCCGGGATGAACACTGAAGCTTTCTTT. It encodes CASSRAGMNTEAFF.

This sequence joins TRBV11-2 and TRBJ1-2; D is unclear. Trimming pared 4 bases from V and 7 bases from J, leaving 16 bases between. The CDR3 is 14 residues long. Germline-derived CDR1 and CDR2 are SGHAT and FQNNGV. The DNA of the CDR3 is TGTGCCAGCAGCTCCCAGCTGATCTCTGGTGGCTACACCTTC. Its translation is CASSSQLISGGYTF.

As to this clone: In the same sample, other DNA sequences code for this CDR3. The rearrangement uses TRBV10-3 and TRBJ1-1; 7 bases line up with TRBD1. Germline lookup yields CDR1 ENHRY and CDR2 SYGVKD. This CDR3 contains 15 residues. Trimming removed 0 bases from V and 0 bases from J; junction bases left unmatched: 1. CDR3 DNA: TGTGCCATCAGTGAGTCGACAGGGATGAACACTGAAGCTTTCTTT. As protein: CAISESTGMNTEAFF.

The CDR3 protein is CASSQGDSGAYEQYF. In DNA, the CDR3 is TGTGCCAGCAGCCAAGGGGACTCCGGCGCCTACGAGCAGTACTTC. The V gene is TRBV27, the J gene TRBJ2-7; D is perhaps TRBD2 (6 bases). Germline V gives CDR1 MNHEY, CDR2 SMNVEV (reference sequence). V was trimmed by 6 bases and J by 2 bases, leaving 17 bases between them. The CDR3 totals 15 residues.